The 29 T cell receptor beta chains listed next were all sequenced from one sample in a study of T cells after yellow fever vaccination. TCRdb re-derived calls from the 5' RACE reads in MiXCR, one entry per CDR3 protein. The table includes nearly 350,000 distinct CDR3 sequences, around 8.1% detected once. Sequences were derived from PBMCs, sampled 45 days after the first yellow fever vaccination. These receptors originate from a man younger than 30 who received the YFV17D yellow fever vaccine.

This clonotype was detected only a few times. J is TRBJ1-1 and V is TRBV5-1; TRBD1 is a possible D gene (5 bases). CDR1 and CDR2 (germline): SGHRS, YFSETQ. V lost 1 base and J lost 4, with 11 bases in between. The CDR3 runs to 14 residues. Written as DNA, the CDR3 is TGCGCCAGCAGCTTGCGTTCAGGGATCACTGAAGCTTTCTTT. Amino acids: CASSLRSGITEAFF.

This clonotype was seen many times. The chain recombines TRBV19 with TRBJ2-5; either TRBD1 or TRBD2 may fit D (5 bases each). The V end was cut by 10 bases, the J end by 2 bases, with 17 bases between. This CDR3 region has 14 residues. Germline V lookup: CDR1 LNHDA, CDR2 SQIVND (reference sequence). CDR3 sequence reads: CATSLDSRQETQYF. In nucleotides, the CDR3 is TGTGCCACTAGCCTCGACAGCCGACAAGAGACCCAGTACTTC.

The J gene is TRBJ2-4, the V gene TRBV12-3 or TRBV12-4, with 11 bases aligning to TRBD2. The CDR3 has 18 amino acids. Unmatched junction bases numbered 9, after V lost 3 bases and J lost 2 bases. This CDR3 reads CASSLFSGGASSKNIQYF. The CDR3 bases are TGTGCCAGCAGTTTGTTTAGCGGGGGGGCCTCTTCCAAAAACATTCAGTACTTC.

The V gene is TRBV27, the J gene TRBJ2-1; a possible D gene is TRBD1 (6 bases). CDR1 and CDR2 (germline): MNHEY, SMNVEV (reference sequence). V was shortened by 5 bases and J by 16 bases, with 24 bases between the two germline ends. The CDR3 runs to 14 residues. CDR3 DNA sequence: TGTGCCAGCAGTCTCCAACAGGACAGCCTTATACCTTTCTTC. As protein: CASSLQQDSLIPFF.

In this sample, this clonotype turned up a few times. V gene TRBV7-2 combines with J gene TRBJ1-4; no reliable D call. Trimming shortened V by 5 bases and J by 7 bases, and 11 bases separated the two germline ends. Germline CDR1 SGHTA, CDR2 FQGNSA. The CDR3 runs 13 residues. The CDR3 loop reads CASSPPSFEKLFF. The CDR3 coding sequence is TGTGCCAGCAGCCCCCCGTCCTTTGAAAAACTGTTTTTT.

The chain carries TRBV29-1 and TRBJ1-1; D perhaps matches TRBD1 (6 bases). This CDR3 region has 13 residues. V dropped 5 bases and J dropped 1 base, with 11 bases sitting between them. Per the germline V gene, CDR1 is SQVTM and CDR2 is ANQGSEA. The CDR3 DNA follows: TGCAGCGTTTGGGGACACAGGAACACTGAAGCTTTCTTT. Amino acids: CSVWGHRNTEAFF.

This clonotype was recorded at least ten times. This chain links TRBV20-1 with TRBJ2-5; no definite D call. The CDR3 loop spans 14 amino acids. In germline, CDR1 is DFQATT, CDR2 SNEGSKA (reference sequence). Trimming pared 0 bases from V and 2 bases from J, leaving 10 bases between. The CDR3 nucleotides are TGCAGTGCTAGAGAAGGATTATTACAAGAGACCCAGTACTTC. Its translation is CSAREGLLQETQYF.

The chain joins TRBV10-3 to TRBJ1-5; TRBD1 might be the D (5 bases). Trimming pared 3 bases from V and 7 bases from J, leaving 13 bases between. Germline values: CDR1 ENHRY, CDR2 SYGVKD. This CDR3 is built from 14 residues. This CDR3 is CAISDLGTLQPQHF. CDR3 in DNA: TGTGCCATCAGTGACCTCGGGACGCTACAGCCCCAGCATTTT.

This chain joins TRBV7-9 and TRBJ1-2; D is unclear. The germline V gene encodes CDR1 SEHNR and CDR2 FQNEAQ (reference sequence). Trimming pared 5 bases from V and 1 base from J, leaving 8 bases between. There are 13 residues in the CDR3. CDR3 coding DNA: TGTGCCAGCAGCCCCCGGGATAACTATGGCTACACCTTC. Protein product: CASSPRDNYGYTF.

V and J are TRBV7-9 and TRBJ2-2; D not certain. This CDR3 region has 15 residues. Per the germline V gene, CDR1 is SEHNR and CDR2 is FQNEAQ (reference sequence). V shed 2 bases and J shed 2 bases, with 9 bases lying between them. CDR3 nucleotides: TGTGCCAGCAGCTTATTGCAGCGCAACACCGGGGAGCTGTTTTTT. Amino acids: CASSLLQRNTGELFF.

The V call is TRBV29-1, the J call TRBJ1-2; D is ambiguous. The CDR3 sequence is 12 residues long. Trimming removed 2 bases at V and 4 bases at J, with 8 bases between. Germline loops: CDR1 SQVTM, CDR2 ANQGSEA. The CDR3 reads CSVEPEFYGYTF. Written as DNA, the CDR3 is TGCAGCGTTGAACCAGAATTCTATGGCTACACCTTC.

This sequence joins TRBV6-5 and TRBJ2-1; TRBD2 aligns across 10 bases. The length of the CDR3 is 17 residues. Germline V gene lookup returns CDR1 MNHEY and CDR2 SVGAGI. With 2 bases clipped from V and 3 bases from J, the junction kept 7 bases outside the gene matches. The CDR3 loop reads CASSYKRGGSFYNEQFF. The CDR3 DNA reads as TGTGCCAGCAGTTACAAGCGGGGGGGTTCCTTCTACAATGAGCAGTTCTTC.

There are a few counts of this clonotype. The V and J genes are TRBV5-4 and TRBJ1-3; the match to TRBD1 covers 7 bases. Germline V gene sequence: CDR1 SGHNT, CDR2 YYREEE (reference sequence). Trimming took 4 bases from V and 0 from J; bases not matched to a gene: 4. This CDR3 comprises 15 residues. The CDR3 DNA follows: TGTGCCAGCAGCGAGGGACAGATCTCTGGAAACACCATATATTTT. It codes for CASSEGQISGNTIYF.

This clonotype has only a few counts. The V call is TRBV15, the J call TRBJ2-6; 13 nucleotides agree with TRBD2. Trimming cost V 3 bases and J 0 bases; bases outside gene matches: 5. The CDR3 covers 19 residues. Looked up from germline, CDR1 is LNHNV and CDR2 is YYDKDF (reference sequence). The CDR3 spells CATSSRTSGGRSGANVLTF. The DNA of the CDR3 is TGTGCCACCAGCAGTCGGACTAGCGGGGGCCGCTCTGGGGCCAACGTCCTGACTTTC. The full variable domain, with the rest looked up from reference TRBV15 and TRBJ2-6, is DAMVIQNPRYQVTQFGKPVTLSCSQTLNHNVMYWYQQKSSQAPKLLFHYYDKDFNNEADTPDNFQSRRPNTSFCFLDIRSPGLGDTAMYLCATSSRTSGGRSGANVLTFGAGSRLTVL.

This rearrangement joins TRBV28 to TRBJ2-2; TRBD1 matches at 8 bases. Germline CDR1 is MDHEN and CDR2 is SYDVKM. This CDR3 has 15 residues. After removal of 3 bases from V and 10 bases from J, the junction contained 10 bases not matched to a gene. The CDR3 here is CASSFPGTGVAELFF. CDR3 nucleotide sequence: TGTGCCAGCAGTTTTCCCGGGACAGGAGTGGCGGAGCTGTTTTTT.

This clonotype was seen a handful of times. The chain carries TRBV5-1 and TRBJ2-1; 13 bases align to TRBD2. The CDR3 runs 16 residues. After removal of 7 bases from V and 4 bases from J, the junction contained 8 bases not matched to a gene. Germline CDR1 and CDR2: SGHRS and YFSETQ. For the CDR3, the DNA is TGCGCCAGCGGACCACTAGCGGGGGGGAATTACAATGAGCAGTTCTTC. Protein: CASGPLAGGNYNEQFF.

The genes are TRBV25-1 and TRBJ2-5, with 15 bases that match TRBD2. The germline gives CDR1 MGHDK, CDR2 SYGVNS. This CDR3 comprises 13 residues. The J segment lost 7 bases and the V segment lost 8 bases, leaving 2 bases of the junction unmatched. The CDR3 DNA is TGTGCCAGCGGACTAGCGGGGGGGCGGACCCAGTACTTC. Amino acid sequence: CASGLAGGRTQYF.

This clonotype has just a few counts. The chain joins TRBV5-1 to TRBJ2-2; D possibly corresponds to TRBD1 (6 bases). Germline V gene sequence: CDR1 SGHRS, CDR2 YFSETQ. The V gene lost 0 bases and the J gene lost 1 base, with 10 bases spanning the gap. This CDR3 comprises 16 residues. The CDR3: CASSLGATGNTGELFF. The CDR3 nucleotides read TGCGCCAGCAGCTTGGGGGCGACAGGGAACACCGGGGAGCTGTTTTTT.

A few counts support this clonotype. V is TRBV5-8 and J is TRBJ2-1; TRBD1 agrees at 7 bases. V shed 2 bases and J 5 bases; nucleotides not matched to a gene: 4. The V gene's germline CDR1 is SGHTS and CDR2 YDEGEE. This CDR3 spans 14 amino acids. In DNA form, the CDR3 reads TGTGCCAGCAGCTTTAGGGGGCCCAACAATGAGCAGTTCTTC. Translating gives CASSFRGPNNEQFF. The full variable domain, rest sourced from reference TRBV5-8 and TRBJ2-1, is EAGVTQSPTHLIKTRGQQATLRCSPISGHTSVYWYQQALGLGLQFLLWYDEGEERNRGNFPPRFSGRQFPNYSSELNVNALELEDSALYLCASSFRGPNNEQFFGPGTRLTVL.

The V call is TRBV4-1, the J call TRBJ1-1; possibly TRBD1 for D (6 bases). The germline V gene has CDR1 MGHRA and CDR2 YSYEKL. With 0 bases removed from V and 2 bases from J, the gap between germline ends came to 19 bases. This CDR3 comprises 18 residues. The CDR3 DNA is TGCGCCAGCAGCCAAGATAATTTAAGGACAGCAGCTAACACTGAAGCTTTCTTT. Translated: CASSQDNLRTAANTEAFF.

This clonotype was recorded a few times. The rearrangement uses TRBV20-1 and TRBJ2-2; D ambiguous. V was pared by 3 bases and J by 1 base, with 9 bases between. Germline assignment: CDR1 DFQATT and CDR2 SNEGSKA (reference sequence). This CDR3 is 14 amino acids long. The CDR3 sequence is CSASFQLNTGELFF. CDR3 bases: TGCAGTGCTAGTTTCCAGCTGAACACCGGGGAGCTGTTTTTT.

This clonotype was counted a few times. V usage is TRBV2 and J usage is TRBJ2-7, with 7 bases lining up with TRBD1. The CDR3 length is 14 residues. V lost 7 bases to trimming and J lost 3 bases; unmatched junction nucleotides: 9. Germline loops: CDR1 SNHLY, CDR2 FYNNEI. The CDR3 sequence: CASTVPGQNYEQYF. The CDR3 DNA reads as TGTGCCAGCACGGTACCGGGACAGAACTACGAGCAGTACTTC.

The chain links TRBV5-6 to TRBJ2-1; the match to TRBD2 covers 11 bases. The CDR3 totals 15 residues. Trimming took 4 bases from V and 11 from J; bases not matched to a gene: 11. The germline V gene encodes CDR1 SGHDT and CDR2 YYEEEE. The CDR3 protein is CASSPLTSGTQKQFF. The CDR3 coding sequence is TGTGCCAGCAGCCCCTTGACTAGCGGGACCCAAAAGCAGTTCTTC.

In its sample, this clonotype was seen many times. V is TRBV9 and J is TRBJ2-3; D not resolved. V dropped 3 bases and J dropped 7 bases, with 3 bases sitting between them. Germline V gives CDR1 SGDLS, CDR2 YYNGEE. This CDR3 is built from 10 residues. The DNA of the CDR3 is TGTGCCAGCAGCGGTAATACGCAGTATTTT. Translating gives CASSGNTQYF.

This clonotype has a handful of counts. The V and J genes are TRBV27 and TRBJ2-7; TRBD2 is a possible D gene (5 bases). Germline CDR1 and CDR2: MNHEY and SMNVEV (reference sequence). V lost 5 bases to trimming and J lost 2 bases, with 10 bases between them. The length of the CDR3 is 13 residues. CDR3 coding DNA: TGTGCCAGCAGTCTACAGAGGGCCTACGAGCAGTACTTC. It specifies CASSLQRAYEQYF.

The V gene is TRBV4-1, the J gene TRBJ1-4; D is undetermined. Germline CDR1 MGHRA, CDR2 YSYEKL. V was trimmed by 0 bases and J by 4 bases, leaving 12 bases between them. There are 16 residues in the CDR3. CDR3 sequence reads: CASSQEWRHVNEKLFF. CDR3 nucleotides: TGCGCCAGCAGCCAAGAGTGGCGACACGTTAATGAAAAACTGTTTTTT.

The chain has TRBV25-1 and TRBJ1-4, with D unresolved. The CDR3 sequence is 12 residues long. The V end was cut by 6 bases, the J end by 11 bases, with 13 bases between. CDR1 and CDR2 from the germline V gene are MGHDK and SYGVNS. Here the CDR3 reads CASRGSGGKLFF. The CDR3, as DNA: TGTGCCAGCAGGGGGTCCGGAGGGAAACTGTTTTTT. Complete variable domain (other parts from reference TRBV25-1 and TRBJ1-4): EADIYQTPRYLVIGTGKKITLECSQTMGHDKMYWYQQDPGMELHLIHYSYGVNSTEKGDLSSESTVSRIRTEHFPLTLESARPSHTSQYLCASRGSGGKLFFGSGTQLSVL.

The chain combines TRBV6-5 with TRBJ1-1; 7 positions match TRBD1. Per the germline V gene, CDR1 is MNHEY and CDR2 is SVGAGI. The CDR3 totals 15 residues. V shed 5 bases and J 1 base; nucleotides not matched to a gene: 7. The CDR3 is CASSLGQVTNTEAFF. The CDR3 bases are TGTGCCAGCAGTCTAGGACAGGTTACGAACACTGAAGCTTTCTTT.

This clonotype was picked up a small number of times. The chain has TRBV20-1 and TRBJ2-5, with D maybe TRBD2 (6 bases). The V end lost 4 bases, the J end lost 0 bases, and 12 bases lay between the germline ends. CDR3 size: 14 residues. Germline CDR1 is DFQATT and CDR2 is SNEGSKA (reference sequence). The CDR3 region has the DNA TGCAGTGCTAAAGGGGCGGGGAACCAAGAGACCCAGTACTTC. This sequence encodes CSAKGAGNQETQYF.